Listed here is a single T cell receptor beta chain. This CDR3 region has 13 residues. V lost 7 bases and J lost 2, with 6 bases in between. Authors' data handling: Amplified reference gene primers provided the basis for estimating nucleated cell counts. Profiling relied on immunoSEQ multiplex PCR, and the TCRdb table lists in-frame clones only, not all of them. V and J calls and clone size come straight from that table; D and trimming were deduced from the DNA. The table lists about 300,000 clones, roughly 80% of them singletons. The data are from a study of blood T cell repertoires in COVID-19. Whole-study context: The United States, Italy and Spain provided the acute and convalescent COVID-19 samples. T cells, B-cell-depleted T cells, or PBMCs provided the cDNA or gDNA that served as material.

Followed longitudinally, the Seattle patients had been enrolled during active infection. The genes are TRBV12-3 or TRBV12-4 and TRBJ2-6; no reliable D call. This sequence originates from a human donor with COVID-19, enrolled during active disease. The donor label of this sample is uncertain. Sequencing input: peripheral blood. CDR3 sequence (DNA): TGTGCCAGCACCCAGACTGGGGCCAACGTCCTGACTTTC. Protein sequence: CASTQTGANVLTF.